This TCR beta chain is from a study of blood T cells in healthy people across ages. General study results and limits: There was a strong correlation between TCR beta diversity and naive T cell percentage.

Together with a sample-barcoded 5' primer, a J-beta primer mix was included in a second PCR lasting about 7 to 12 cycles. TCRdb re-called the 5' RACE reads through MiXCR, storing one row per CDR3 protein. The table records around 1.5 million distinct CDR3 sequences, 42% of them present only once. Notes on this clonotype: Its antigen is unidentified.

Germline V lookup: CDR1 SGHRS, CDR2 YFSETQ. J lost 8 bases, V lost 1 base, and 8 bases had no gene match. The CDR3 loop spans 15 amino acids. Sequencing was performed on blood. This chain joins TRBV5-1 and TRBJ1-4; 7 bases are shared with TRBD1. This TCR derives from a woman between 18 and 30 years old in good health. CDR3 nucleotide sequence: TGCGCCAGCAGCTTGCGGGACAGCCCCTGGGAAAAACTGTTTTTT. Amino acid sequence: CASSLRDSPWEKLFF.